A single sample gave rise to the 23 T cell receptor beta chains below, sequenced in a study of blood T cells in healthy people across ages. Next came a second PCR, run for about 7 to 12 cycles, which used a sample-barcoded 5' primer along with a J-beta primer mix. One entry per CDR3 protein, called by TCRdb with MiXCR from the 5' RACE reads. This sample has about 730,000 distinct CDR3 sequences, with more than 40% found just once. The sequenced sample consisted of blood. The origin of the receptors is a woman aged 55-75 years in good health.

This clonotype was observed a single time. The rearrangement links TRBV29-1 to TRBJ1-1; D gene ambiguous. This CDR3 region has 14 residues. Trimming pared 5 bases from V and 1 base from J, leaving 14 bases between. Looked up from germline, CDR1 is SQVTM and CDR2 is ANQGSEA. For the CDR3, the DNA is TGCAGCGTTTCCCCCGCCTCCGGGAACACTGAAGCTTTCTTT. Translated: CSVSPASGNTEAFF.

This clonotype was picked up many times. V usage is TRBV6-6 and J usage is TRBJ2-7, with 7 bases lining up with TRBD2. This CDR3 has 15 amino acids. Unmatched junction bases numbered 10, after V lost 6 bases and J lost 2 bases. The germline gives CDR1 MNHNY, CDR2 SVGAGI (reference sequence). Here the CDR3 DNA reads TGTGCCAGCAGGAAGGCTAGCGGATCGACCTACGAGCAGTACTTC. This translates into CASRKASGSTYEQYF.

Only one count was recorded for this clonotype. CDR3: CASSLGSRKAFF. In DNA form, the CDR3 reads TGTGCCAGCAGCTTAGGCTCTCGGAAAGCTTTCTTT. The J gene is TRBJ1-1, the V gene TRBV13; no firm D call. The V end was cut by 0 bases, the J end by 9 bases, with 8 bases between. This CDR3 is 12 amino acids long. The V gene's germline CDR1 is PRHDT and CDR2 FYEKMQ (reference sequence).

The chain's CDR3 is CASSLEDGNQPQHF. The CDR3 DNA reads TGTGCCAGCTCGCTGGAGGACGGCAATCAGCCCCAGCATTTT. This sequence joins TRBV18 and TRBJ1-5; D not certain. This CDR3 has 14 amino acids. The V end lost 6 bases, the J end lost 2 bases, and 11 bases lay between the germline ends. Germline V CDR1 and CDR2: KGHSH, LQKENI.

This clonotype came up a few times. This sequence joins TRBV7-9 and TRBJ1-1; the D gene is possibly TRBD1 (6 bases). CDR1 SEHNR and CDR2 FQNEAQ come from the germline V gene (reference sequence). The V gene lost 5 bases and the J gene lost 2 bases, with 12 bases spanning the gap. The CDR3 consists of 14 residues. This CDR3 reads CASSAAGANTEAFF. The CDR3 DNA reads TGTGCCAGCAGCGCAGCAGGGGCCAACACTGAAGCTTTCTTT. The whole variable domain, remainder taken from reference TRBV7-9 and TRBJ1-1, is DTGVSQNPRHKITKRGQNVTFRCDPISEHNRLYWYRQTLGQGPEFLTYFQNEAQLEKSRLLSDRFSAERPKGSFSTLEIQRTEQGDSAMYLCASSAAGANTEAFFGQGTRLTVV.

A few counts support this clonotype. This CDR3 is CASSRNVLTDNEQFF. The CDR3 DNA sequence: TGTGCCAGCAGCCGCAACGTTCTAACGGACAATGAGCAGTTCTTC. This rearrangement joins TRBV12-3 or TRBV12-4 to TRBJ2-1; no clear D gene. V was shortened by 6 bases and J by 5 bases, with 17 bases between the two germline ends. The CDR3 totals 15 residues.

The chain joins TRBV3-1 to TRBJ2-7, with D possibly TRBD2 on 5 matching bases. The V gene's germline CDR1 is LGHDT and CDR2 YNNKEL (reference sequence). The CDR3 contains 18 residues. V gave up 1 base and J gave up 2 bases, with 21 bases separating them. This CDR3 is CASSQGSFFLKTTYEQYF. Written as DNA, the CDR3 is TGTGCCAGCAGCCAAGGAAGTTTTTTCCTTAAGACTACCTACGAGCAGTACTTC.

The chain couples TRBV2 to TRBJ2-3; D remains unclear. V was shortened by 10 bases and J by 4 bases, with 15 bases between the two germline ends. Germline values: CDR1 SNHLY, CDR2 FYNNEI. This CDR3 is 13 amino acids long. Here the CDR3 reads CATLRLVADTQYF. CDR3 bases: TGTGCCACCCTGCGGCTGGTGGCAGATACGCAGTATTTT.

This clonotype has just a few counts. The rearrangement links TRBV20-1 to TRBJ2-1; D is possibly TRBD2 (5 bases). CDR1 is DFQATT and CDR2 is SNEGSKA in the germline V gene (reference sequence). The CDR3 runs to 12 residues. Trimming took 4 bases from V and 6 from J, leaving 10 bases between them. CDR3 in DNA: TGCAGTGCTACGCGGGCGGTCAATGAGCAGTTCTTC. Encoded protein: CSATRAVNEQFF.

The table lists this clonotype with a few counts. CDR3 coding DNA: TGCGCCAGCAGCTCCGGGACAGGGGGCGGCTACACCTTC. This sequence encodes CASSSGTGGGYTF. This chain connects TRBV5-1 to TRBJ1-2, with 12 bases fitting TRBD1. Germline V CDR1 and CDR2: SGHRS, YFSETQ. CDR3 length: 13 residues. Germline trimming cut 3 bases from V and 8 bases from J; bases unmatched to any gene: 2.

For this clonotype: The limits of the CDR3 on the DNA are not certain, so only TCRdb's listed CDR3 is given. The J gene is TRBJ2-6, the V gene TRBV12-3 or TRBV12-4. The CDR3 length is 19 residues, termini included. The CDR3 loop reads CASSSLKMRHTFGANALTF.

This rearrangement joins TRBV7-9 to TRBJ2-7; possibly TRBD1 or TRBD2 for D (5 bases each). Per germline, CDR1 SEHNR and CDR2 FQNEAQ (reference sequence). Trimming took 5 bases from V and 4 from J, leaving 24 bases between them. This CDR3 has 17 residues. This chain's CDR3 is CASSPKGRIARSYEQYF. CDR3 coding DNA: TGTGCCAGCAGCCCTAAGGGGCGTATAGCGAGGAGTTACGAGCAGTACTTC.

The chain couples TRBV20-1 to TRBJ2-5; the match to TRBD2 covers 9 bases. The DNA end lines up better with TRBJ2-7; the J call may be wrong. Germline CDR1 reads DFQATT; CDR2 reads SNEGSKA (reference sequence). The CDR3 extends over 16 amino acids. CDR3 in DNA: TGCAGTGCTATGGGCGCGGGAGGGCCCTCGGCCTACGAGCAGTACTTC. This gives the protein CSAMGAGGPSAYEQYF.

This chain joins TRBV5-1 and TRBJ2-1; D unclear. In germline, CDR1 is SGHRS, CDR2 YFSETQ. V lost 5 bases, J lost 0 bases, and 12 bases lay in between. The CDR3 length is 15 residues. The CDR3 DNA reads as TGCGCCAGCAGAGCGTCACTCAGCTCCTACAATGAGCAGTTCTTC. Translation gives CASRASLSSYNEQFF.

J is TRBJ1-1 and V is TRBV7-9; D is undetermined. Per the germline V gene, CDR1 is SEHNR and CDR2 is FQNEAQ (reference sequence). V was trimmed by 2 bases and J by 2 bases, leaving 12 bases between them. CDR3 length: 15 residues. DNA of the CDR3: TGTGCCAGCAGCTTATGGCTTACGGACAACACTGAAGCTTTCTTT. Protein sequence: CASSLWLTDNTEAFF.

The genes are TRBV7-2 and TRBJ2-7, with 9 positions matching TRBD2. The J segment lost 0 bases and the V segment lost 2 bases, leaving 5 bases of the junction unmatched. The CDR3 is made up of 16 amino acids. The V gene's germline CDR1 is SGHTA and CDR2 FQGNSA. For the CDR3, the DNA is TGTGCCAGCAGCTTACGGGCGGGAGGGAGCTCCTACGAGCAGTACTTC. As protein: CASSLRAGGSSYEQYF.

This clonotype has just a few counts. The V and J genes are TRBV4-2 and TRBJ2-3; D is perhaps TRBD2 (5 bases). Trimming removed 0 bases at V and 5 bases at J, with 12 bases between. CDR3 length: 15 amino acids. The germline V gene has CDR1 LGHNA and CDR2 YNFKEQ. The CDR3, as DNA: TGTGCCAGCAGCCAAGATTCAGCTAGCCGAGATACGCAGTATTTT. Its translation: CASSQDSASRDTQYF.

The CDR3 loop is CASSQSGRAGNEQFF. DNA of the CDR3: TGTGCCAGCAGCCAGAGCGGGAGGGCTGGGAATGAGCAGTTCTTC. V gene TRBV7-3 combines with J gene TRBJ2-1; 10 nucleotides agree with TRBD2. The CDR3 has 15 amino acids. Germline assignment: CDR1 SGHTA and CDR2 FQGTGA. V gave up 5 bases and J gave up 7 bases; unmatched junction bases: 8.

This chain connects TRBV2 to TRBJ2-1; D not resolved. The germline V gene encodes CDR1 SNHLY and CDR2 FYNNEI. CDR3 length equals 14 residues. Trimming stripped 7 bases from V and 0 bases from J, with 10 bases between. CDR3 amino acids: CASTLASSYNEQFF. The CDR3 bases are TGTGCCAGCACCCTGGCGAGCTCCTACAATGAGCAGTTCTTC. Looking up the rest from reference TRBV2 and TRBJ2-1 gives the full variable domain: EPEVTQTPSHQVTQMGQEVILRCVPISNHLYFYWYRQILGQKVEFLVSFYNNEISEKSEIFDDQFSVERPDGSNFTLKIRSTKLEDSAMYFCASTLASSYNEQFFGPGTRLTVL.

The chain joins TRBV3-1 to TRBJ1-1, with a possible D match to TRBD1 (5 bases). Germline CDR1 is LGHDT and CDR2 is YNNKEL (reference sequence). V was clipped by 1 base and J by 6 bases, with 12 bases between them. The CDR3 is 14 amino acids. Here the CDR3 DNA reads TGTGCCAGCAGCCAAGCCCCCAGGGAACCTGAAGCTTTCTTT. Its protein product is CASSQAPREPEAFF.

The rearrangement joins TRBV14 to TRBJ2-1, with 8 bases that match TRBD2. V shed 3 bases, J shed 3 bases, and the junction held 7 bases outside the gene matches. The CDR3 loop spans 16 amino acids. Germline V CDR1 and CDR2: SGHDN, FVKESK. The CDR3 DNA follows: TGTGCCAGCAGCCAGGGTACTAGCGGCCTCTACAATGAGCAGTTCTTC. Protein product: CASSQGTSGLYNEQFF.

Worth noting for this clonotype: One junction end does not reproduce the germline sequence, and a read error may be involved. In DNA, the CDR3 is TGTGCCAGCAGCCTCACCCTAAGCTCCTACAATTCACCCCTCCACTTT. Translating it yields CASSLTLSSYNSPLHF. The chain carries TRBV4-2 and TRBJ1-6; D call uncertain. The length of the CDR3 is 16 residues. Germline CDR1 reads LGHNA; CDR2 reads YNFKEQ.

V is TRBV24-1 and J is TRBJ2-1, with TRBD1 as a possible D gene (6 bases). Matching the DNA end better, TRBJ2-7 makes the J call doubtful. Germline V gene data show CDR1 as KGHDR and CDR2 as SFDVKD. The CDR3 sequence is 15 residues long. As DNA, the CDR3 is TGTGCCACCAGTGATGACAGGAGGCCCTACAATGAGCAGTACTTC. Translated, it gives CATSDDRRPYNEQYF.